The next 19 T cell receptor beta chains were all read from a single sample in a study of T-cell memory formation after mild COVID-19. TCRdb re-derived calls from the 5' RACE reads in MiXCR, one entry per CDR3 protein. The table lists about 150,000 distinct CDR3 sequences, approximately 25% of them singletons, with approximately 25% in the top ten. Sequencing was performed on PBMCs or a T cell subset sorted from them (not recorded which). Every receptor here comes from an adult woman who had mild COVID-19 (a few samples of this study predate the infection). Cell type and time point are not known.

This clonotype was seen only once. The chain is built from TRBV6-1 and TRBJ2-7, with D tentatively TRBD1 (6 bases). V shed 3 bases and J shed 6 bases, with 18 bases lying between them. From germline, CDR1 is MNHNS and CDR2 SASEGT. This CDR3 has 15 amino acids. CDR3 in DNA: TGTGCCAGCAGTGACGTCTTTTTCCAGGGGACCGAGCAGTACTTC. It codes for CASSDVFFQGTEQYF.

This chain uses TRBV28 with TRBJ2-3; D gene uncertain. The V end lost 5 bases, the J end lost 6 bases, and 21 bases lay between the germline ends. CDR3 length: 16 amino acids. Germline assignment: CDR1 MDHEN and CDR2 SYDVKM. CDR3 region: CASSVLASLLRDTQYF. CDR3 nucleotides: TGTGCCAGCAGTGTTTTGGCGTCTCTACTTCGGGATACGCAGTATTTT.

This clonotype was seen more than once but under ten times. The chain is built from TRBV6-5 and TRBJ2-3, with D maybe TRBD2 (5 bases). CDR3 length: 14 amino acids. V lost 6 bases, J lost 5 bases, and 15 bases lay in between. In germline, CDR1 is MNHEY, CDR2 SVGAGI. The CDR3 sequence is CASSTGSWGDTQYF. CDR3 bases: TGTGCCAGCAGCACGGGGAGTTGGGGAGATACGCAGTATTTT.

This clonotype occurred a few times. V usage is TRBV7-9 and J usage is TRBJ2-2, with a tentative D call TRBD2 (5 bases). Germline values: CDR1 SEHNR, CDR2 FQNEAQ (reference sequence). There are 12 residues in the CDR3. Trimming cost V 11 bases and J 3 bases, with 10 bases left between them. CDR3 nucleotides: TGTGCCCGGAGGTCTGACACCGGGGAGCTGTTTTTT. It encodes CARRSDTGELFF.

This clonotype was found once. This chain uses TRBV20-1 with TRBJ1-4, with D unresolved. Per the germline V gene, CDR1 is DFQATT and CDR2 is SNEGSKA (reference sequence). The CDR3 is made up of 15 amino acids. V gave up 3 bases and J gave up 7 bases, with 18 bases separating them. The CDR3, as DNA: TGCAGTGCTAGCCCCCCCGTGGGCAGTGGTGAAAAACTGTTTTTT. Its protein product is CSASPPVGSGEKLFF.

This chain uses TRBV20-1 with TRBJ2-1; perhaps TRBD1 as D (5 bases). The CDR3 totals 11 residues. V shed 5 bases and J shed 4 bases, with 6 bases lying between them. The germline CDR1 and CDR2 sequences are DFQATT and SNEGSKA (reference sequence). CDR3 residues: CSADRYNEQFF. In DNA, the CDR3 is TGCAGTGCTGACAGATACAATGAGCAGTTCTTC.

The table lists this clonotype with a few counts. The CDR3 sequence is CASSLLQAVSYEQYF. CDR3 in DNA: TGTGCCAGCAGCTTGTTGCAGGCCGTCTCCTACGAGCAGTACTTC. The V call is TRBV7-9, the J call TRBJ2-7; D is ambiguous. The CDR3 is 15 residues long. Trimming stripped 3 bases from V and 0 bases from J, with 12 bases between. Germline CDR1 reads SEHNR; CDR2 reads FQNEAQ (reference sequence). Filled out from reference TRBV7-9 and TRBJ2-7, the complete variable domain reads DTGVSQNPRHKITKRGQNVTFRCDPISEHNRLYWYRQTLGQGPEFLTYFQNEAQLEKSRLLSDRFSAERPKGSFSTLEIQRTEQGDSAMYLCASSLLQAVSYEQYFGPGTRLTVT.

This clonotype occurred many times. In nucleotides, the CDR3 is TGTGCCGTTGAATCAACTAATGAAAAACTGTTTTTT. Translation: CAVESTNEKLFF. V usage is TRBV30 and J usage is TRBJ1-4; no reliable D call. Germline assignment: CDR1 GTSNPN and CDR2 SVGIG (reference sequence). The V and J ends lost 8 bases and 0 bases respectively, with 7 bases between them. CDR3 length: 12 amino acids.

Concerning this clonotype: The junction departs from germline at one end; a sequencing error may be responsible. V gene TRBV24-1 combines with J gene TRBJ2-1; 9 bases align to TRBD2. Gene TRBJ2-7 matches the end of the DNA better, so the J call may be wrong. Germline loops: CDR1 KGHDR, CDR2 SFDVKD. The CDR3 runs 16 residues. CDR3 sequence reads: CANSDLAGSTYNEQYF. CDR3 coding DNA: TGTGCCAACAGTGATCTAGCGGGGTCAACTTACAATGAGCAGTACTTC.

The gene calls are TRBV7-9 and TRBJ2-5; D is ambiguous. There are 15 residues in the CDR3. V was shortened by 2 bases and J by 0 bases, with 10 bases between the two germline ends. Germline CDR1 is SEHNR and CDR2 is FQNEAQ (reference sequence). The CDR3 DNA reads as TGTGCCAGCAGCTTAAAATTAGGCTACCAAGAGACCCAGTACTTC. Translating gives CASSLKLGYQETQYF.

This clonotype was seen more than once but under ten times. This chain links TRBV19 with TRBJ2-1, with a possible D match to TRBD2 (6 bases). V was trimmed by 0 bases and J by 0 bases, leaving 6 bases between them. This CDR3 has 15 residues. The germline V gene has CDR1 LNHDA and CDR2 SQIVND (reference sequence). This chain's CDR3 is CASSIDGSSYNEQFF. The CDR3 DNA follows: TGTGCCAGTAGTATAGACGGGAGCTCCTACAATGAGCAGTTCTTC.

The CDR3 reads CASSPLGPFEAFF. The DNA for the CDR3 is TGTGCCAGCAGTCCCCTTGGACCGTTCGAAGCTTTCTTT. The chain couples TRBV12-3 or TRBV12-4 to TRBJ1-1; D is ambiguous. Trimming cost V 5 bases and J 8 bases, with 15 bases left between them. The CDR3 loop spans 13 amino acids.

The table lists this clonotype with a few counts. V is TRBV20-1 and J is TRBJ1-1; 9 bases line up with TRBD1. The CDR3 totals 13 residues. The junction had 3 bases not matched to a gene; V was cut back by 6 bases and J by 1 base. The germline CDR1 and CDR2 sequences are DFQATT and SNEGSKA (reference sequence). CDR3 bases: TGCAGTGCGGGGGGACAGGGGAACACTGAAGCTTTCTTT. Protein: CSAGGQGNTEAFF.

This chain connects TRBV11-1 to TRBJ2-5; D possibly corresponds to TRBD2 (5 bases). The CDR3 has 15 residues. In germline, CDR1 is SGHAT, CDR2 FQDESV (reference sequence). Trimming left V 1 base short and J 3 bases short, with 12 bases between. DNA for the CDR3: TGTGCCAGCAGCTTAGGGGGTACTAGTAAAGAGACCCAGTACTTC. It codes for CASSLGGTSKETQYF.

V is TRBV27 and J is TRBJ1-5, with D uncertain. In germline, CDR1 is MNHEY, CDR2 SMNVEV (reference sequence). With 1 base removed from V and 4 bases from J, the gap between germline ends came to 8 bases. The CDR3 consists of 14 residues. The CDR3 DNA reads as TGTGCCAGCAGTTTATTTGACGGAAATCAGCCCCAGCATTTT. It translates to CASSLFDGNQPQHF.

The chain employs TRBV12-3 or TRBV12-4 and TRBJ2-3; 7 nucleotides agree with TRBD1. This CDR3 contains 17 residues. The ends lost 2 bases at V and 3 bases at J; junction bases unmatched: 11. The CDR3 bases are TGTGCCAGCAGTTTAACCTCAGACAGGGATTGGACAGATACGCAGTATTTT. Protein: CASSLTSDRDWTDTQYF.

This clonotype has more than one count but fewer than ten. The V gene is TRBV5-1, the J gene TRBJ1-1; 12 bases line up with TRBD1. After removal of 4 bases from V and 1 base from J, the junction contained 11 bases not matched to a gene. This CDR3 region has 18 residues. Germline CDR1 reads SGHRS; CDR2 reads YFSETQ. The CDR3 is CASSPDPGTGGWNTEAFF. The CDR3 region has the DNA TGCGCCAGCAGCCCCGACCCCGGGACAGGGGGCTGGAACACTGAAGCTTTCTTT.

The chain is built from TRBV20-1 and TRBJ2-3; D not certain. V lost 3 bases and J lost 5, with 15 bases in between. The CDR3 totals 14 residues. Germline assignment: CDR1 DFQATT and CDR2 SNEGSKA (reference sequence). CDR3 bases: TGCAGTGCTAGTGGGCAGGAGTTGTTAGATACGCAGTATTTT. Translating gives CSASGQELLDTQYF.

This clonotype occurred a few times. V usage is TRBV15 and J usage is TRBJ2-7; 10 nucleotides match TRBD1. V lost 10 bases to trimming and J lost 4 bases; unmatched junction nucleotides: 4. The CDR3 runs to 12 residues. The V gene's germline CDR1 is LNHNV and CDR2 YYDKDF (reference sequence). The CDR3 DNA follows: TGTGCCAGCTTGGACAGGGGGTACGAGCAGTACTTC. Translation gives CASLDRGYEQYF.